This entry features one T cell receptor (beta chain) sequence. Its antigen remains unknown. The table came from immunoSEQ multiplex PCR; TCRdb's copy has only in-frame clones and leaves some out. Of some 99,000 clones in the sample, approximately 90% are singletons; the top ten hold under 0.75%. This sample was included in a study of siplizumab effects on memory and regulatory T cells. The CDR3 totals 15 residues. V was clipped by 5 bases and J by 2 bases, with 14 bases between them. Looked up from germline, CDR1 is SEHNR and CDR2 is FQNEAQ (reference sequence). Study results and limitations: Proliferating clones, CD4+ or CD8+, lacked an assignable naive or memory phenotype in roughly 75-95% of cases.

The TCR was taken from a human donor in good health. The rearrangement uses TRBV7-9 and TRBJ2-3; D may match TRBD1 or TRBD2 (6 bases each). Sequencing input: Tregs sorted from blood. DNA of the CDR3: TGTGCCAGCAGCCAGGCTCGGGGGCTCACAGATACGCAGTATTTT. This encodes CASSQARGLTDTQYF. The full variable domain, with the rest looked up from reference TRBV7-9 and TRBJ2-3, is DTGVSQNPRHKITKRGQNVTFRCDPISEHNRLYWYRQTLGQGPEFLTYFQNEAQLEKSRLLSDRFSAERPKGSFSTLEIQRTEQGDSAMYLCASSQARGLTDTQYFGPGTRLTVL.